Listed below are T cell receptor beta chains from one sample, sequenced in a study of blood T cell repertoires in COVID-19. Here immunoSEQ multiplex PCR was the method, and the copy in TCRdb shows in-frame clones only, minus some. Of 100,000 to 150,000 clones in the sample, 86% were seen once. Sequenced sample: peripheral blood. These receptors all stem from a woman in her 70s with COVID-19, enrolled during active disease. Each CDR3 is given without its conserved first and last residue. The order of the fields is V gene, CDR3 protein.

V gene: TRBV11-3
CDR3 protein: ASSFSTGWSETQY

V gene: TRBV2
CDR3 protein: ASSELRHTDTQY

V gene: TRBV9
CDR3 protein: ASSVGSGGNYGYT

V gene: TRBV3-1/TRBV3-2
CDR3 protein: ASSQSSLDTEAF

V gene: TRBV25-1
CDR3 protein: ASGGQINEKLF

V gene: TRBV18
CDR3 protein: ASSPITGTGGSQPQH

V gene: TRBV9
CDR3 protein: ASSVSGGENTEAF

V gene: TRBV20-1
CDR3 protein: SASSGGLDTGELF

V gene: TRBV6-5
CDR3 protein: ASSYSRQGKQPQH

V gene: TRBV6-5
CDR3 protein: AGGSRTGAGELF

V gene: TRBV18
CDR3 protein: ASSPGQPNEKLF

V gene: TRBV5-1
CDR3 protein: ASSLAGTGDTQY

V gene: TRBV11-1
CDR3 protein: ASSIRQGSGTEAF

V gene: TRBV5-1
CDR3 protein: ASSETGGSGNTIY

V gene: TRBV6-2/TRBV6-3
CDR3 protein: ASSPSGQGRGNQPQH

V gene: TRBV11-2
CDR3 protein: ASSLDLTGNSDTQY

V gene: TRBV6-1
CDR3 protein: ASSEGGRRETQY

V gene: TRBV19
CDR3 protein: ASSTSGGVAGELF

V gene: TRBV3-1/TRBV3-2
CDR3 protein: ASSQGIGTGALNTQY

V gene: TRBV14
CDR3 protein: ASSRDSSTDTQY

V gene: TRBV27
CDR3 protein: ASSLGFSGSYPYEQY

V gene: TRBV25-1
CDR3 protein: ATTSGGAYEQY

V gene: TRBV11-3
CDR3 protein: ASSSRRQVGKLF

V gene: TRBV15
CDR3 protein: ATSREGAAQPQH

V gene: TRBV6-4
CDR3 protein: ASSEGYGYT

V gene: TRBV3-1/TRBV3-2
CDR3 protein: ASSQDIVEGQPQH

V gene: TRBV11-2
CDR3 protein: ASSLDPQGFSYEQY

V gene: TRBV28
CDR3 protein: ASSSPGLAKETQY

V gene: TRBV18
CDR3 protein: ASSPTGSINYGYT

V gene: TRBV2
CDR3 protein: ASGRGLSSGANVLT

V gene: TRBV5-5
CDR3 protein: ASSFSRDTEAF

V gene: TRBV5-4
CDR3 protein: ASSPSGGQETQY

V gene: TRBV4-1
CDR3 protein: ASSQDGGRGRSIGGSPLH

V gene: TRBV12-3/TRBV12-4
CDR3 protein: ASRSGPEQY

V gene: TRBV2
CDR3 protein: AGLTGLGNEQF

V gene: TRBV5-1
CDR3 protein: ASIGTGADTQY

V gene: TRBV2
CDR3 protein: ASTQRTEAF

V gene: TRBV13
CDR3 protein: ASSLGRYYGYT

V gene: TRBV15
CDR3 protein: ATSKDEGASNQPQH

V gene: TRBV9
CDR3 protein: ASSVLAGGGPIDSTDTQY

V gene: TRBV29-1
CDR3 protein: RVGLGGGAYEQF

V gene: TRBV11-2
CDR3 protein: ASSADRGSEAF

V gene: TRBV6-1
CDR3 protein: ASSELPGTDTQY

V gene: TRBV12-3/TRBV12-4
CDR3 protein: ASRRDTQGGYT

V gene: TRBV5-4
CDR3 protein: ASSLGSSYNSPLH

V gene: TRBV6-6
CDR3 protein: ASSLAGEIDEQY

V gene: TRBV27
CDR3 protein: ASSELGTGGNQPQH

V gene: TRBV9
CDR3 protein: ASSVRGTNSEGPLH

V gene: TRBV6-2/TRBV6-3
CDR3 protein: ASSSPGQDNEKLF

V gene: TRBV6-6
CDR3 protein: ASSGTDNEQF

V gene: TRBV6-5
CDR3 protein: ASSYFAGSSYEQY

V gene: TRBV21-1
CDR3 protein: ASSKIAGQGPSNTEAF

V gene: TRBV30
CDR3 protein: AWGRGNQPQH

V gene: TRBV15
CDR3 protein: ATSRDPGGRETQY